The rows below give T cell receptor beta chains drawn from one sample of a study of early T cells in non-severe SARS-CoV-2 infection. Via MiXCR, TCRdb re-called the 5' RACE reads, giving one row per CDR3 protein. This sample yields around 100,000 distinct CDR3 sequences, of which around 13% are seen a single time; over 5% belongs to the top ten. Material: whole blood. These receptors were obtained from an adult who was a healthcare worker with PCR-confirmed SARS-CoV-2 infection or an uninfected control (not recorded which). CDR3s include the opening cysteine and the closing phenylalanine or tryptophan. Each record gives: D gene, J gene, V gene, clone size, CDR3 DNA, CDR3 protein. D genes are given only for firm matches. Rows may omit the clone size; those that give it use once, few, many or a size class.

D gene: TRBD2; J gene: TRBJ2-5; V gene: TRBV12-3/TRBV12-4; clone size: many; CDR3 DNA: TGTGCCAGCAGTTTGGGACTAGCGGAAGAGACCCAGTACTTC; CDR3 protein: CASSLGLAEETQYF
D gene: -; J gene: TRBJ2-7; V gene: TRBV24-1; clone size: many; CDR3 DNA: TGTGCCACCAGCCAAGCCGTGGGGGGAGCAAAGCAGTACTTC; CDR3 protein: CATSQAVGGAKQYF
D gene: TRBD2; J gene: TRBJ2-3; V gene: TRBV29-1; clone size: many; CDR3 DNA: TGCAGCGTTGGGGGACTAACCGACGCAGATACGCAGTATTTT; CDR3 protein: CSVGGLTDADTQYF
D gene: -; J gene: TRBJ2-5; V gene: TRBV20-1; clone size: -; CDR3 DNA: TGCAGTGCTAGAACTAGCCGAGGGGGAGAGACCCAGTACTTC; CDR3 protein: CSARTSRGGETQYF
D gene: -; J gene: TRBJ2-3; V gene: TRBV4-2; clone size: many; CDR3 DNA: TGTGCCAGCAGCCAAGATGGGTCCACAGATACGCAGTATTTT; CDR3 protein: CASSQDGSTDTQYF
D gene: TRBD2; J gene: TRBJ2-7; V gene: TRBV6-5; clone size: many; CDR3 DNA: TGTGCCAGCAGAGAAACTAGCGGCGAGCAGTACTTC; CDR3 protein: CASRETSGEQYF
D gene: -; J gene: TRBJ1-1; V gene: TRBV6-1; clone size: many; CDR3 DNA: TGTGCCAGCAGTGAACAACGGCTGAACACTGAAGCTTTCTTT; CDR3 protein: CASSEQRLNTEAFF
D gene: -; J gene: TRBJ1-2; V gene: TRBV19; clone size: few; CDR3 DNA: TGTGCCACCTCCACCCGGACAGAACCTACCTATGGCTACACCTTC; CDR3 protein: CATSTRTEPTYGYTF
D gene: -; J gene: TRBJ2-6; V gene: TRBV4-1; clone size: few; CDR3 DNA: TGCGCCAGCAGCATCCCCCCGGGGGCCAACGTCCTGACTTTC; CDR3 protein: CASSIPPGANVLTF
D gene: TRBD1; J gene: TRBJ1-5; V gene: TRBV12-3/TRBV12-4; clone size: few; CDR3 DNA: TGTGCCAGCAGTTTAAGAGGGACAGGTCAGCCCCAGCATTTT; CDR3 protein: CASSLRGTGQPQHF
D gene: -; J gene: TRBJ2-7; V gene: TRBV6-5; clone size: -; CDR3 DNA: TGTGCCAGCAGACGGGGTGTGGGCTCCTACGAGCAGTACTTC; CDR3 protein: CASRRGVGSYEQYF
D gene: -; J gene: TRBJ2-7; V gene: TRBV20-1; clone size: -; CDR3 DNA: TGCAGTGCTAGTGCTCCTAGAGTCTCCTACGAGCAGTACTTC; CDR3 protein: CSASAPRVSYEQYF
D gene: -; J gene: TRBJ1-5; V gene: TRBV27; clone size: -; CDR3 DNA: TGTGCCAGCAGTTCGGGACGGGGGCCCCAGCATTTT; CDR3 protein: CASSSGRGPQHF
D gene: TRBD1; J gene: TRBJ1-1; V gene: TRBV27; clone size: -; CDR3 DNA: TGTGCCAGCAGTTTAGAAGGGGGCGGAAGTCTAGCTTTCTTT; CDR3 protein: CASSLEGGGSLAFF
D gene: -; J gene: TRBJ1-1; V gene: TRBV30; clone size: few; CDR3 DNA: TGTGCCTGGAGTGACGGGAACACTGAAGCTTTCTTT; CDR3 protein: CAWSDGNTEAFF
D gene: -; J gene: TRBJ2-1; V gene: TRBV6-5; clone size: many; CDR3 DNA: TGTGCCAGCAGTCCCCAATTATCCACATTGAATGAGCAGTTCTTC; CDR3 protein: CASSPQLSTLNEQFF
D gene: -; J gene: TRBJ2-7; V gene: TRBV2; clone size: -; CDR3 DNA: TGTGCCAGCAGTCCATCCCCGGGACTGTCCTACGAGCAGTACTTC; CDR3 protein: CASSPSPGLSYEQYF
D gene: TRBD1; J gene: TRBJ2-4; V gene: TRBV11-2; clone size: -; CDR3 DNA: TGTGCCAGCAGCCTAGGACAGGGGAAAGAGTACTTC; CDR3 protein: CASSLGQGKEYF
D gene: TRBD2; J gene: TRBJ2-5; V gene: TRBV6-2/TRBV6-3; clone size: many; CDR3 DNA: TGTGCCAGCAGCCCCCTAGCGGGGGGGCAGGGGACCCAGTACTTC; CDR3 protein: CASSPLAGGQGTQYF
D gene: TRBD2; J gene: TRBJ2-1; V gene: TRBV10-3; clone size: few; CDR3 DNA: TGTGCCATCAGTGCCGCGGTGGGGACTAGCGGGAATGAGCAGTTCTTC; CDR3 protein: CAISAAVGTSGNEQFF
D gene: -; J gene: TRBJ1-1; V gene: TRBV5-1; clone size: many; CDR3 DNA: TGCGCCAGCAGCTTAAAACAGGACACTGAAGCTTTCTTT; CDR3 protein: CASSLKQDTEAFF
D gene: -; J gene: TRBJ2-7; V gene: TRBV30; clone size: -; CDR3 DNA: TGTGCCTCCCGGCCCATACGGACCTACGAGCAGTACTTC; CDR3 protein: CASRPIRTYEQYF
D gene: -; J gene: TRBJ2-3; V gene: TRBV5-1; clone size: -; CDR3 DNA: TGCGCCAGCAGCTTGGGCACCGACCTAAATTTT; CDR3 protein: CASSLGTDLNF
D gene: -; J gene: TRBJ1-1; V gene: TRBV5-6; clone size: many; CDR3 DNA: TGTGCCAGCAGCTTGGTGCAGGGTTTGAACACTGAAGCTTTCTTT; CDR3 protein: CASSLVQGLNTEAFF
D gene: -; J gene: TRBJ1-6; V gene: TRBV5-1; clone size: -; CDR3 DNA: TGCGCCAGCAGCTTGGACACGGAAGGTGCCTCACCCCTCCACTTT; CDR3 protein: CASSLDTEGASPLHF
D gene: -; J gene: TRBJ1-1; V gene: TRBV4-3; clone size: -; CDR3 DNA: TGCGCCAGCAGCCAAGGAACGGGCGACAGTTTTCTCACTGAAGCTTTCTTT; CDR3 protein: CASSQGTGDSFLTEAFF
D gene: -; J gene: TRBJ2-1; V gene: TRBV18; clone size: -; CDR3 DNA: TGTGCCAGCTCACCAATCGGCAATGAGCAGTTCTTC; CDR3 protein: CASSPIGNEQFF
D gene: -; J gene: TRBJ1-6; V gene: TRBV6-6; clone size: few; CDR3 DNA: TGTGCCAGCAGTTACTACGGCACCACATGGGATTCACCCCTCCACTTT; CDR3 protein: CASSYYGTTWDSPLHF
D gene: -; J gene: TRBJ2-2; V gene: TRBV28; clone size: few; CDR3 DNA: TGTGCCAGCAGTTTCCCCCAGACCACCGGGGAGCTGTTTTTT; CDR3 protein: CASSFPQTTGELFF
D gene: TRBD2; J gene: TRBJ2-7; V gene: TRBV11-2; clone size: many; CDR3 DNA: TGTGCCAGCAGCTTCCTACGACTAGCTAGGGACTACGAGCAGTACTTC; CDR3 protein: CASSFLRLARDYEQYF
D gene: TRBD2; J gene: TRBJ2-2; V gene: TRBV7-3; clone size: -; CDR3 DNA: TGTGCCAGCAGCTTAAGCGGGAGTGGCACCGGGGAGCTGTTTTTT; CDR3 protein: CASSLSGSGTGELFF
D gene: -; J gene: TRBJ2-5; V gene: TRBV12-3/TRBV12-4; clone size: few; CDR3 DNA: TGTGCCAGCAGCCCTCAGCGCGGGGCTAGCCTGAACCAAGAGACCCAGTACTTC; CDR3 protein: CASSPQRGASLNQETQYF
D gene: TRBD2; J gene: TRBJ2-4; V gene: TRBV19; clone size: -; CDR3 DNA: TGTGCCACTAGGACTAGCGGGATCGGGAACATTCAGTACTTC; CDR3 protein: CATRTSGIGNIQYF
D gene: -; J gene: TRBJ2-5; V gene: TRBV10-3; clone size: many; CDR3 DNA: TGTGCCATCAGAGCCCCCGGTTTGGAAGAGACCCAGTACTTC; CDR3 protein: CAIRAPGLEETQYF
D gene: -; J gene: TRBJ1-2; V gene: TRBV6-5; clone size: -; CDR3 DNA: TGTGCCAGCGCCCGGTGGGACGGCAGTAACTATGGCTACACCTTC; CDR3 protein: CASARWDGSNYGYTF
D gene: -; J gene: TRBJ2-3; V gene: TRBV10-3; clone size: -; CDR3 DNA: TGTGCCATCAGTGAGACCCCCGGGTCCGCATCAGATACGCAGTATTTT; CDR3 protein: CAISETPGSASDTQYF
D gene: TRBD2; J gene: TRBJ2-3; V gene: TRBV27; clone size: few; CDR3 DNA: TGTGCCAGCTGCTGGCGGGAGGGGGATACGCAGTATTTT; CDR3 protein: CASCWREGDTQYF
D gene: -; J gene: TRBJ1-1; V gene: TRBV28; clone size: -; CDR3 DNA: TGTGCCAGCATGGCTCCGGGAGGGGTAGCTTTCTTT; CDR3 protein: CASMAPGGVAFF
D gene: -; J gene: TRBJ1-1; V gene: TRBV12-3/TRBV12-4; clone size: -; CDR3 DNA: TGTGCCAGCAACGACGGGACTGAAGCTTTCTTT; CDR3 protein: CASNDGTEAFF
D gene: -; J gene: TRBJ1-2; V gene: TRBV18; clone size: -; CDR3 DNA: TGTGCCAGCTCACCCGGGACCAGTGGGCTCTATGGCTACACCTTC; CDR3 protein: CASSPGTSGLYGYTF
D gene: -; J gene: TRBJ2-1; V gene: TRBV29-1; clone size: few; CDR3 DNA: TGCAGCGTTGATGGTGTCGAGCAGTTCTTC; CDR3 protein: CSVDGVEQFF
D gene: -; J gene: TRBJ1-5; V gene: TRBV30; clone size: -; CDR3 DNA: TGTGCCTGGAAGGGACAAGGGAATCAGCCCCAGCATTTT; CDR3 protein: CAWKGQGNQPQHF
D gene: -; J gene: TRBJ2-4; V gene: TRBV28; clone size: -; CDR3 DNA: TGTGCCAGCAGTCCCGATCCAGGACTCATTCAGTACTTC; CDR3 protein: CASSPDPGLIQYF